These T cell receptor beta chains were read from a single sample in a study of shared clonotypes between healthy human individuals. Measured with immunoSEQ multiplex PCR; TCRdb has only the in-frame clones, and not every one. The table has fewer than 650,000 clones, approximately 80% seen once. Sample: PBMCs. The source of these receptors is a middle-aged woman in good health. Some clones in this sample may be carry-over from other donors' samples. The CDR3 runs from the conserved cysteine through the conserved F or W. D genes are given only for firm matches. The size of a clone is reported for some rows only, either as once, few or many, or as a class for expanded clones.

TRBD1,-,TRBJ1-5,TRBV7-2,CASSRRTGGDQPQHF,TGTGCCAGCAGCCGGCGGACAGGGGGGGATCAGCCCCAGCATTTT
TRBD2,once,TRBJ2-7,TRBV10-3,CAISERSGRGTYEQYF,TGTGCCATCAGTGAGCGAAGCGGGAGGGGGACCTACGAGCAGTACTTC
-,-,TRBJ2-3,TRBV2,CASSVSAGTDTQYF,TGTGCCAGCAGTGTAAGCGCGGGCACAGATACGCAGTATTTT
-,once,TRBJ2-3,TRBV7-3,CASSLGAATDTQYF,TGTGCCAGCAGCTTAGGGGCAGCCACAGATACGCAGTATTTT
-,-,TRBJ1-4,TRBV2,CASSENRVDLFF,TGTGCCAGCAGTGAGAACAGGGTAGATCTGTTTTTT
TRBD2,-,TRBJ2-3,TRBV5-1,CASSLGGTNTDTQYF,TGCGCCAGCAGCTTGGGAGGGACTAACACAGATACGCAGTATTTT
-,-,TRBJ1-4,TRBV11-2,CASSATATNEKLFF,TGTGCCAGCAGCGCGACAGCAACTAATGAAAAACTGTTTTTT
-,-,TRBJ2-3,TRBV27,CASSFSRTTDTQYF,TGTGCCAGCAGTTTTAGTAGGACGACAGATACGCAGTATTTT
TRBD2,few,TRBJ2-7,TRBV6-1,CASSEWSGGGFEGEQYF,TGTGCCAGCAGTGAATGGTCCGGGGGAGGGTTCGAGGGGGAGCAGTACTTC
TRBD2,-,TRBJ2-1,TRBV5-6,CASSIERERSYNEQFF,TGTGCCAGCAGCATTGAGCGGGAACGGTCTTACAATGAGCAGTTCTTC
-,-,TRBJ1-5,TRBV6-1,CASSLREYNQPQHF,TGTGCCAGCAGTTTAAGGGAGTACAATCAGCCCCAGCATTTT
TRBD2,-,TRBJ2-3,TRBV5-4,CASSLGLAVTDTQYF,TGTGCCAGCAGCTTGGGACTAGCGGTCACAGATACGCAGTATTTT
TRBD1,-,TRBJ1-1,TRBV4-3,CASSRTRTGGMNTEAFF,TGCGCCAGCAGCCGAACACGGACAGGGGGAATGAACACTGAAGCTTTCTTT
-,many,TRBJ1-2,TRBV13,CASSLGRASSYGYTF,TGTGCCAGCAGCTTAGGCCGCGCGTCGTCCTATGGCTACACCTTC
-,few,TRBJ2-7,TRBV27,CASSFTSLYEQYF,TGTGCCAGCAGTTTCACGTCACTCTACGAGCAGTACTTC
-,-,TRBJ1-1,TRBV5-1,CASSTTPSNTEAFF,TGCGCCAGCAGCACTACACCTTCCAACACTGAAGCTTTCTTT
-,once,TRBJ1-1,TRBV28,CASSLFNRGAGGTEAFF,TGTGCCAGCAGTTTATTTAATCGGGGAGCCGGGGGTACTGAAGCTTTCTTT
TRBD1,-,TRBJ2-2,TRBV18,CASSAGTDGELFF,TGTGCCAGCTCGGCCGGGACAGACGGGGAGCTGTTTTTT
-,few,TRBJ1-1,TRBV10-2,CASRLLGGSAFF,TGCGCCAGCAGACTGCTAGGCGGCAGCGCTTTCTTT
TRBD2,-,TRBJ2-2,TRBV5-1,CASSFPSGATTGELFF,TGCGCCAGCAGCTTCCCTAGCGGGGCTACCACCGGGGAGCTGTTTTTT
-,few,TRBJ1-4,TRBV7-9,CASSLQGSGEKLFF,TGTGCCAGCAGCCTACAGGGTTCGGGTGAAAAACTGTTTTTT
-,once,TRBJ2-5,TRBV19,CASRDSQETQYF,TGTGCCAGTAGGGACAGCCAAGAGACCCAGTACTTC
TRBD2,-,TRBJ2-2,TRBV6-6,CASSWTSGDTGELFF,TGTGCCAGCAGTTGGACTAGCGGAGACACCGGGGAGCTGTTTTTT
TRBD1,few,TRBJ2-1,TRBV19,CASTGQGAYNEQFF,TGTGCCAGTACGGGACAGGGAGCGTACAATGAGCAGTTCTTC
TRBD2,-,TRBJ2-7,TRBV11-1,CASSSPGLAGVHEQYF,TGTGCCAGCAGTTCTCCCGGACTAGCGGGAGTCCACGAGCAGTACTTC
-,-,TRBJ2-7,TRBV27,CASRPRTGHEQYF,TGTGCCAGCAGACCAAGGACCGGGCACGAGCAGTACTTC
TRBD1,once,TRBJ2-7,TRBV10-3,CAITPGQENYEQYF,TGTGCCATCACCCCGGGACAGGAAAACTACGAGCAGTACTTC
-,-,TRBJ2-2,TRBV10-3,CAIRKRGGELFF,TGTGCCATCAGGAAGCGTGGCGGGGAGCTGTTTTTT
-,-,TRBJ2-3,TRBV7-3,CASSLQGTPSDTQYF,TGTGCCAGCAGCCTCCAGGGGACTCCCTCAGATACGCAGTATTTT
-,-,TRBJ2-4,TRBV15,CATSLDFPNIQYF,TGTGCCACCAGCCTGGACTTTCCCAACATTCAGTACTTC
-,-,TRBJ1-5,TRBV11-2,CASSLAPVSNQPQHF,TGTGCCAGCAGCTTAGCGCCAGTTAGCAATCAGCCCCAGCATTTT
-,once,TRBJ2-2,TRBV19,CASSRVLGPGTGELFF,TGTGCCAGTAGTAGAGTATTAGGGCCAGGCACCGGGGAGCTGTTTTTT
-,few,TRBJ2-3,TRBV6-4,CASSDLGGTDTQYF,TGTGCCAGCAGTGACTTGGGCGGGACAGATACGCAGTATTTT
-,-,TRBJ1-5,TRBV6-1,CASSERTGNQPQHF,TGTGCCAGCAGTGAAAGGACGGGCAATCAGCCCCAGCATTTT
-,-,TRBJ2-2,TRBV6-6,CASSYVGTGELFF,TGTGCCAGCAGTTACGTGGGCACCGGGGAGCTGTTTTTT
TRBD2,-,TRBJ2-3,TRBV7-8,CASSLGGAGVPDTQYF,TGTGCCAGCAGCTTAGGCGGGGCGGGAGTACCAGATACGCAGTATTTT
-,-,TRBJ1-2,TRBV5-8,CASSLVSSGSMGGYTF,TGTGCCAGCAGCTTGGTTTCGTCAGGGTCTATGGGAGGCTACACCTTC
-,-,TRBJ2-3,TRBV5-1,CASSSLPGDTQYF,TGCGCCAGCAGCTCTCTACCAGGAGATACGCAGTATTTT
TRBD1,-,TRBJ2-5,TRBV5-1,CASSSRTGEETQYF,TGCGCCAGCAGCTCGAGGACAGGGGAAGAGACCCAGTACTTC
-,many,TRBJ1-5,TRBV6-6,CASSYGWSQHF,TGTGCCAGCAGTTACGGCTGGTCCCAGCATTTT
TRBD1,few,TRBJ1-4,TRBV15,CATSRGRQGGEKLFF,TGTGCCACCAGCAGAGGCCGACAGGGTGGTGAAAAACTGTTTTTT
TRBD1,-,TRBJ2-7,TRBV19,CASSLRTGAYYEQYF,TGTGCCAGTAGTCTACGGACAGGGGCGTACTACGAGCAGTACTTC
-,-,TRBJ2-2,TRBV5-1,CASNFGLGIPGELFF,TGCGCCAGCAACTTCGGGTTAGGGATCCCCGGGGAGCTGTTTTTT
-,-,TRBJ1-1,TRBV28,CASTLGHMNTEAFF,TGTGCCAGCACCCTGGGACATATGAACACTGAAGCTTTCTTT
-,-,TRBJ2-7,TRBV10-2,CASSGDSGTYEQYF,TGCGCCAGCAGTGGGGACTCGGGTACCTACGAGCAGTACTTC
TRBD2,few,TRBJ2-1,TRBV5-1,CASSVTSGMNEQFF,TGCGCCAGCAGCGTGACTAGCGGGATGAACGAGCAGTTCTTC
-,-,TRBJ2-7,TRBV19,CASSNYYEQYF,TGTGCCAGTAGTAATTACTACGAGCAGTACTTC
TRBD1,-,TRBJ1-1,TRBV9,CASSALSGTGGWNTEAFF,TGTGCCAGCAGCGCCCTCTCCGGGACAGGGGGTTGGAACACTGAAGCTTTCTTT
-,once,TRBJ1-5,TRBV10-3,CAISEFEGDQPQHF,TGTGCCATCAGTGAGTTTGAAGGAGATCAGCCCCAGCATTTT
TRBD2,-,TRBJ2-7,TRBV28,CASSLQREAYEQYF,TGTGCCAGCAGTTTGCAGCGGGAGGCCTACGAGCAGTACTTC
-,-,TRBJ2-5,TRBV2,CASSELLGGETQYF,TGTGCCAGCAGTGAGCTCCTAGGAGGAGAGACCCAGTACTTC
TRBD2,-,TRBJ2-1,TRBV5-6,CASSLLAGVMYNEQFF,TGTGCCAGCAGCTTACTAGCGGGAGTGATGTACAATGAGCAGTTCTTC
TRBD2,many,TRBJ2-6,TRBV5-1,CASSPRGGLRSGANVLTF,TGCGCCAGCAGCCCACGGGGGGGGCTCCGCTCTGGGGCCAACGTCCTGACTTTC
-,-,TRBJ2-7,TRBV28,CASMGSEGYEQYF,TGTGCCAGCATGGGCTCCGAGGGCTACGAGCAGTACTTC
TRBD1,once,TRBJ1-5,TRBV5-1,CASSQDRGSQPQHF,TGCGCCAGCAGTCAGGACAGGGGTAGTCAGCCCCAGCATTTT
TRBD2,-,TRBJ2-5,TRBV5-4,CASSLEVTSGNQETQYF,TGTGCCAGCAGCTTGGAGGTGACTAGCGGGAACCAAGAGACCCAGTACTTC
TRBD1,-,TRBJ1-1,TRBV10-3,CAISRDRGGMNTEAFF,TGTGCCATCAGCCGAGACAGGGGGGGCATGAACACTGAAGCTTTCTTT
TRBD2,-,TRBJ2-3,TRBV7-2,CASSPSSGSTGTDTQYF,TGTGCCAGCAGCCCTTCCAGCGGGAGTACGGGCACAGATACGCAGTATTTT
-,-,TRBJ2-1,TRBV5-1,CASSFNLGLAYNEQFF,TGCGCCAGCAGCTTCAACCTAGGACTCGCCTACAATGAGCAGTTCTTC
-,-,TRBJ1-5,TRBV19,CASSTPPTGNQPQHF,TGTGCCAGTAGTACCCCGCCTACCGGCAATCAGCCCCAGCATTTT